This T cell receptor (beta chain) originates from a study of shared clonotypes between healthy human individuals. The CDR3 totals 16 residues. With 5 bases clipped from V and 10 bases from J, the junction kept 11 bases outside the gene matches. In germline, CDR1 is SGHAT, CDR2 FQNNGV. Measured with immunoSEQ multiplex PCR; TCRdb has only the in-frame clones, and not every one. The data show some 2,000,000 clones, with 90% to 96% seen just once and 0.13% held by the top ten. The receptor comes from a man younger than 35 in good health. The V call is TRBV11-2, the J call TRBJ2-1; 13 positions agree with TRBD2. Sample: naive CD4+ T cells sorted from blood. The subset is: CD45RA+ positively selected. The CDR3 bases are TGTGCCAGCAGCCCCGTTGGACTAGCGGGGGTTGTAGAGCAGTTCTTC. This encodes CASSPVGLAGVVEQFF. Using reference TRBV11-2 and TRBJ2-1 for the parts outside the CDR3, the full variable domain is EAGVAQSPRYKIIEKRQSVAFWCNPISGHATLYWYQQILGQGPKLLIQFQNNGVVDDSQLPKDRFSAERLKGVDSTLKIQPAKLEDSAVYLCASSPVGLAGVVEQFFGPGTRLTVL.